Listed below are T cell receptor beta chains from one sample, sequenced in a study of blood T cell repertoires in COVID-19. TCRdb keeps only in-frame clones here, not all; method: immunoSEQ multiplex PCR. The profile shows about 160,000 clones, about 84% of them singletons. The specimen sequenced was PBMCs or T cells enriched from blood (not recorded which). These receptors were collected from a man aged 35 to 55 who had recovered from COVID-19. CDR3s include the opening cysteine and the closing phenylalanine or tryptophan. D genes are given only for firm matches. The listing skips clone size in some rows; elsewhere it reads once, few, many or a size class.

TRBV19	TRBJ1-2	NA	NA	TGTGCCAGTAGTATTTCAGGGGACTATGGCTACACCTTC	CASSISGDYGYTF
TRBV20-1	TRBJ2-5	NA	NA	TGCAGTGCTAGTGGTGACAGGTTTTGGGAGACCCAGTACTTC	CSASGDRFWETQYF
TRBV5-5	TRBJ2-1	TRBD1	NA	TGTGCCAGCAGCTTAGAGGGGGCTTCCTACAATGAGCAGTTCTTC	CASSLEGASYNEQFF
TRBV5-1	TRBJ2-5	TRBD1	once	TGCGCCAGCAGCTTGGGGACAGGGACCGAGACCCAGTACTTC	CASSLGTGTETQYF
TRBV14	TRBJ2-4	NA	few	TGTGCCAGCAGCCAAGAAAACTCCAGGCCCCGACAAATAGCCAAAAACATTCAGTACTTC	CASSQENSRPRQIAKNIQYF
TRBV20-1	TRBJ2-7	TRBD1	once	TGCAGTGCTAGTAGGGAACAGGGGGACGAGCAGTACTTC	CSASREQGDEQYF
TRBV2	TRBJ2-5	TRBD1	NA	TGTGCCAGCAACCTGGACAGGGCGTACCAAGAGACCCAGTACTTC	CASNLDRAYQETQYF
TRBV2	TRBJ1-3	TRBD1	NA	TGTGCCAGCAGTGGACAGGGCTACTCTGGAAACACCATATATTTT	CASSGQGYSGNTIYF
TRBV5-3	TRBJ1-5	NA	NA	TGTGCCAGCCAAATCGGTTTAGATCAGCCCCAGCATTTT	CASQIGLDQPQHF
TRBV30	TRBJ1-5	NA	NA	TGTGCCTGGGCAGGGGAGAAAGGGGGGCCCCAGCATTTT	CAWAGEKGGPQHF
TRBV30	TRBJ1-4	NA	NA	TGTGCCTGGAGTCAAGGCGGGAATGAAAAACTGTTTTTT	CAWSQGGNEKLFF
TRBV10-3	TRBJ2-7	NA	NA	TGTGCCATCACCGAGGGAGGGGGCGAGCAGTACTTC	CAITEGGGEQYF
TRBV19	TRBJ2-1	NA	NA	TGTGCCAGTAGTAAACAGGGAGACAATGAGCAGTTCTTC	CASSKQGDNEQFF
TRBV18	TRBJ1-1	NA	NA	TGTGCCAGCTCACCCCGGGACACACCCTTTGTGGACACTGAAGCTTTCTTT	CASSPRDTPFVDTEAFF
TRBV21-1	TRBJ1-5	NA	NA	TGTGCCATCCCGGAGGGGGCCCATCAGCCCCAGCATTTT	CAIPEGAHQPQHF
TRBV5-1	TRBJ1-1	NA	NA	TGCGCCAGCAGCTTGGGGTCTCTCGGCACTGAAGCTTTCTTT	CASSLGSLGTEAFF
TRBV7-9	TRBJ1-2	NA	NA	TGTGCCCCCGGACCGAGGGAGATAGACTATGGCTACACCTTC	CAPGPREIDYGYTF
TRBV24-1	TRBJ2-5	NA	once	TGTGCCACCAGTCGTAGCGCCCAAGAGACCCAGTACTTC	CATSRSAQETQYF
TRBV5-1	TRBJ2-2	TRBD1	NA	TGCGCCAGCTCCATAACAGGGGGCGTCACCGGGGAGCTGTTTTTT	CASSITGGVTGELFF
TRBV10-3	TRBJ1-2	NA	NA	TGTGCCATCAGTGGCGGGAACTATGGCTACACCTTC	CAISGGNYGYTF